This TCR beta chain appears in the sequencing data of a study of cytomegalovirus exposure and HLA in healthy donors. Vbeta (60) and Jbeta (13) primers were used in the PCR. Data came from immunoSEQ multiplex PCR; TCRdb stores just in-frame clones and leaves some out. The sample yields about 160,000 clones, 77% seen once. Whereas donors were nominally healthy upon sampling, unrecorded immune exposures were probable. General study results and limits: Among the CMV-associated chains, a few were confirmed in vitro as specific for CMV antigens. A later analysis showed TCR association rates differing by HLA locus, peaking at DRB1 and lowest at HLA-C.

The germline V gene has CDR1 MNHNS and CDR2 SASEGT. Trimming took off 9 bases at V and 0 bases at J, with 9 bases between the two ends. This CDR3 has 13 amino acids. Points on this clone: Its antigen remains unknown.

The TCR comes from a man aged 45 to 65 in good health and CMV-seropositive. The chain has TRBV6-1 and TRBJ2-1; D possibly corresponds to TRBD2 (5 bases). Source material: PBMCs. The CDR3 region has the DNA TGTGCCAGTGAGCGGAGCTCCTACAATGAGCAGTTCTTC. It codes for CASERSSYNEQFF.